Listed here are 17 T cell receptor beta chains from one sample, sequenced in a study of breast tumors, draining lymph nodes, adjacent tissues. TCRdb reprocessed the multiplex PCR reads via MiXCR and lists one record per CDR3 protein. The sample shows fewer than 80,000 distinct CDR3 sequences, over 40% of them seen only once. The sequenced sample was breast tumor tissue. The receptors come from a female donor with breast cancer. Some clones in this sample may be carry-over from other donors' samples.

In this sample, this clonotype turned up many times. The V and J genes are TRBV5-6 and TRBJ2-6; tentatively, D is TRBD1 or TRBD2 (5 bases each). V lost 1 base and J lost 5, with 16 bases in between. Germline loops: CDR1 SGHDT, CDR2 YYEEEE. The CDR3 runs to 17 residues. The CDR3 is CASSLRGPVDRANVLTF. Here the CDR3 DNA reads TGTGCCAGCAGCTTGCGGGGACCGGTCGACCGGGCCAACGTCCTGACTTTC.

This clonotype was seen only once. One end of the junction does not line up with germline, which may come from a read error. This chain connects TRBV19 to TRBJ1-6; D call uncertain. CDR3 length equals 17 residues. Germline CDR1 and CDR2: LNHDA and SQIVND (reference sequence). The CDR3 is CASSVLDGSSYSSPLPF. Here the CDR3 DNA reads TGTGCCAGTAGTGTCCTGGACGGGAGCTCCTATAGTTCACCCCTCCCCTTT.

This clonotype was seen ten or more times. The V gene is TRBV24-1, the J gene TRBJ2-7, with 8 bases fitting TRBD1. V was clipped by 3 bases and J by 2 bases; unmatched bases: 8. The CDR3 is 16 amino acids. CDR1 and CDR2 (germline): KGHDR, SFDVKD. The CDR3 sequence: CATSDNVQGAAYEQYF. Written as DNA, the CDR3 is TGTGCCACCAGTGATAATGTTCAGGGGGCCGCCTACGAGCAGTACTTC.

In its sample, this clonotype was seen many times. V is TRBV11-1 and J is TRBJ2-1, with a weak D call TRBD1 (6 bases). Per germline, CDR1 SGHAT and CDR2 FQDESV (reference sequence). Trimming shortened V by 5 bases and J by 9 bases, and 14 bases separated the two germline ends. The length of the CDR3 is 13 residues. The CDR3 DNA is TGTGCCAGCAGCCCGTGGGGGCAAGGTGAGCAGTTCTTC. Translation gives CASSPWGQGEQFF.

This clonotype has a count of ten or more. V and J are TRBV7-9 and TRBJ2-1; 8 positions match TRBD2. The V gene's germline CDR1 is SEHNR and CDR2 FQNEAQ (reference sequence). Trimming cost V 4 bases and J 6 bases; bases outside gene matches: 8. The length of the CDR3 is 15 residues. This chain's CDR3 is CASSSRGEGINEQFF. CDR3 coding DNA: TGTGCCAGCAGCTCGCGGGGGGAGGGAATCAATGAGCAGTTCTTC.

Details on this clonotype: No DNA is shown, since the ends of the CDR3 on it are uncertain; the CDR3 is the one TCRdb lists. CDR3 residues: CASSFTGDTEAFFGQETQYF. The gene calls are TRBV11-2 and TRBJ2-5; TRBD1, the table's D call, lacks a check against the DNA. Looked up from germline, CDR1 is SGHAT and CDR2 is FQNNGV. Inclusive of both ends, the CDR3 amounts to 20 amino acids.

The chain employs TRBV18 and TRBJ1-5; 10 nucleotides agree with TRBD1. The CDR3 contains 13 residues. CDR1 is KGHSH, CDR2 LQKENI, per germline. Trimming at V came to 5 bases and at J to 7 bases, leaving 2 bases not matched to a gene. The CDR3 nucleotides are TGTGCCAGCTCAACGGGACAGGGGCAGCCCCAGCATTTT. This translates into CASSTGQGQPQHF. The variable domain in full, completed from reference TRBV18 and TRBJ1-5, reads NAGVMQNPRHLVRRRGQEARLRCSPMKGHSHVYWYRQLPEEGLKFMVYLQKENIIDESGMPKERFSAEFPKEGPSILRIQQVVRGDSAAYFCASSTGQGQPQHFGDGTRLSIL.

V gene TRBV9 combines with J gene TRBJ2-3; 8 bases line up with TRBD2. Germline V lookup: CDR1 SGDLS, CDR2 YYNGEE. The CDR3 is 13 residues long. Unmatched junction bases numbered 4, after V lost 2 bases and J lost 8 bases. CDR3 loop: CASSVTGRGTQYF. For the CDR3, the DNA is TGTGCCAGCAGCGTCACCGGGAGGGGTACGCAGTATTTT.

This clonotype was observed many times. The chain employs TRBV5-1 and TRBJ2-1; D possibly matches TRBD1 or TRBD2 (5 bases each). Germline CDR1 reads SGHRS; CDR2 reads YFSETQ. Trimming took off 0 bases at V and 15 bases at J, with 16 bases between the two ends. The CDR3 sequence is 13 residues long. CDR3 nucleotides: TGCGCCAGCAGCTTGGTTCGGGACCCCCTTCCGTTCTTC. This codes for CASSLVRDPLPFF.

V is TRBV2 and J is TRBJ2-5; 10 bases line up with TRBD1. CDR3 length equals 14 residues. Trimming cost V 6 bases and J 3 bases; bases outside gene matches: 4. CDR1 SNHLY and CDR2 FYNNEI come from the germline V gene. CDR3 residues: CASSPGTGEETQYF. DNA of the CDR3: TGTGCCAGCAGCCCGGGGACAGGGGAAGAGACCCAGTACTTC.

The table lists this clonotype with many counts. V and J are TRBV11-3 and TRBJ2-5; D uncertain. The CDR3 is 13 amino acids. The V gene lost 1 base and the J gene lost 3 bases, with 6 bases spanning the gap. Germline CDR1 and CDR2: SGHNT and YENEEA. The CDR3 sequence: CASSLAAEETQYF. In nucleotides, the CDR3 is TGTGCCAGCAGCTTAGCCGCGGAAGAGACCCAGTACTTC.

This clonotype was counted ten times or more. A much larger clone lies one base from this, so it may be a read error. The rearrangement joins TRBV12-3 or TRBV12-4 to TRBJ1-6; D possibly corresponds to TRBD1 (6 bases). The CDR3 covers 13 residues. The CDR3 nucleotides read TGTGCCACCAAACAGGGAGGGCATTCACCCCCCCACTTT. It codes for CATKQGGHSPPHF.

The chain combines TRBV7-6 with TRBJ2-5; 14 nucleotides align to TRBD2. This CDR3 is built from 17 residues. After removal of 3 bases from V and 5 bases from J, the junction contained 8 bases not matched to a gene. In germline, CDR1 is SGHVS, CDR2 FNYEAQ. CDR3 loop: CASSLPTSGRAGETQYF. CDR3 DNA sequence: TGTGCCAGCAGCTTGCCGACTAGCGGGAGGGCCGGGGAGACCCAGTACTTC.

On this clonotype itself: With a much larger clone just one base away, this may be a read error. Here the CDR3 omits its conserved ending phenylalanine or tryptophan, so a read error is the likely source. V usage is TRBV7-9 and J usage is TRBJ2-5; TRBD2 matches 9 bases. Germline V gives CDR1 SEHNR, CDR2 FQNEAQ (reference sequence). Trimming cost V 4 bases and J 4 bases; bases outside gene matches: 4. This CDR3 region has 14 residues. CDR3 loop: CASSSGTSPETQYL. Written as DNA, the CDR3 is TGTGCCAGCAGCTCAGGGACTAGCCCAGAGACCCAGTACCTC.

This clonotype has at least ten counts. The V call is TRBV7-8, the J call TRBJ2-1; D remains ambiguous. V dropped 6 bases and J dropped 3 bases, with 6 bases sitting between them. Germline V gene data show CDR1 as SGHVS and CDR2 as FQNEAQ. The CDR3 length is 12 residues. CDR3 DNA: TGTGCCAGCAGTCCGGACTACAATGAGCAGTTCTTC. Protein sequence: CASSPDYNEQFF.

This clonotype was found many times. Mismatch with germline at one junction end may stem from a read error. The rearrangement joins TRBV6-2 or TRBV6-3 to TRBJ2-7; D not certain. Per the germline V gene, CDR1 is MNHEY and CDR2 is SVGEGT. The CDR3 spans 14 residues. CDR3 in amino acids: CASSHSITWNEQYF. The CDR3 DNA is TGTGCCAGCAGTCACTCGATAACTTGGAACGAGCAGTACTTC.

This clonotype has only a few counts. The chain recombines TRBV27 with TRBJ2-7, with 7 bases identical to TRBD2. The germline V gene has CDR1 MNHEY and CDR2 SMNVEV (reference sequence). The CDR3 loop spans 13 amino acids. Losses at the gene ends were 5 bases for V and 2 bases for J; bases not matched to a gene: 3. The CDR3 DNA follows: TGTGCCAGCAGTGGCCGGGGGGCCTACGAGCAGTACTTC. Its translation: CASSGRGAYEQYF.